The clone carrying this TCR beta chain was seen more than once but under ten times. The target antigen is unknown. What was sequenced were expressed TCRB transcripts, since all of the isolated RNA had been reverse transcribed. Clones were sequenced by immunoSEQ multiplex PCR, and TCRdb holds only the in-frame ones, with some missing. This table has 150,000 to 200,000 clones, around 8% appearing once. This sample stems from a study of beta chain features in type 1 diabetes. Study results and limitations: Among patients with Type 1 diabetes, TCRB CDR3s were moderately but significantly shorter in every one of the four CD4+ subsets.

V shed 9 bases and J shed 5 bases, with 11 bases lying between them. This CDR3 spans 11 amino acids. Germline lookup yields CDR1 MDHEN and CDR2 SYDVKM. Sequences were obtained from central memory CD4+ T cells from blood. The clonotype was recovered from a woman in her 40s with type 1 diabetes. The rearrangement links TRBV28 to TRBJ2-7; D gene uncertain. The CDR3 coding sequence is TGTGCCAGGGGCGTAGTCCACGAGCAGTACTTC. It is translated as CARGVVHEQYF.